The T cell receptor (beta chain) under discussion was sequenced for a study of shared clonotypes between healthy human individuals. The CDR3 has 14 amino acids. With 6 bases removed from V and 4 bases from J, the gap between germline ends came to 14 bases. Germline assignment: CDR1 MNHEY and CDR2 SMNVEV (reference sequence). TCRdb's copy holds only in-frame clones and misses some; the assay was immunoSEQ multiplex PCR. The data show about 1.1 million clones, 77% seen once. The source material was memory CD4+ T cells from PBMCs. Subset specified: CD45RA-negative fraction. The chain employs TRBV27 and TRBJ2-3, with D maybe TRBD2 (6 bases). The origin of this receptor is a man aged 18-30 years in good health. Some clones in this sample may be carry-over from other donors' samples. CDR3 bases: TGTGCCAGCAGAGTAGGCGGGACGTCAGATACGCAGTATTTT. Translated, it gives CASRVGGTSDTQYF.